These T cell receptor beta chains were read from a single sample in a study of T-cell reconstitution after alpha-beta-depleted transplantation in children. TCRdb passed the PCR reads through MiXCR, listing each CDR3 protein once. In the table there are hundreds of thousands of distinct CDR3 sequences, roughly 15% of which are singletons. The sequences come from PBMCs from the stem cell graft donor, collected from the stem cell graft. The origin of the receptors is a human donor who donated a stem cell graft to a child with acute myeloid leukemia. Each CDR3 is given with its conserved first and last residue. A D gene is named only where the DNA matches it firmly. Some rows have no size entry. The others give once, few or many, or a class for an expanded clone.

abundance,len,j_gene,v_gene,d_gene,CDR3aa,CDR3nt
many,11,TRBJ2-5,TRBV20-1,TRBD2,CSGGAQETQYF,TGCAGCGGGGGGGCCCAAGAGACCCAGTACTTC
NA,16,TRBJ2-3,TRBV7-2,TRBD2,CASSYTSGGRTDTQYF,TGTGCCAGCAGCTATACTAGCGGGGGCCGCACAGATACGCAGTATTTT
many,14,TRBJ1-1,TRBV20-1,TRBD1,CSARDGTGNTEAFF,TGCAGTGCTAGAGATGGGACAGGGAACACTGAAGCTTTCTTT
NA,16,TRBJ1-2,TRBV7-9,TRBD1,CASSRGATGVNYGYTF,TGTGCCAGCAGCAGGGGGGCCACAGGGGTTAACTATGGCTACACCTTC
many,15,TRBJ2-2,TRBV20-1,NA,CSARDLLTGTGELFF,TGCAGTGCTAGAGATTTACTAACCGGCACCGGGGAGCTGTTTTTT
many,13,TRBJ1-5,TRBV20-1,TRBD1,CSAADRPGQPQHF,TGCAGTGCTGCGGACAGGCCCGGACAGCCCCAGCATTTT
few,15,TRBJ2-7,TRBV11-1,NA,CASSRQMTGTIEQYF,TGTGCCAGCAGCCGTCAAATGACAGGAACGATCGAGCAGTACTTC
many,13,TRBJ2-1,TRBV4-2,NA,CASSQDLALEQFF,TGTGCCAGCAGCCAAGATCTAGCGCTTGAGCAGTTCTTC
once,12,TRBJ2-1,TRBV6-2/TRBV6-3,TRBD1,CASSYRQGSRFF,TGTGCCAGCAGTTACCGACAGGGTTCACGGTTCTTC
NA,14,TRBJ2-5,TRBV11-3,NA,CASSSFPEEETQYF,TGTGCCAGCAGCTCCTTCCCGGAGGAAGAGACCCAGTACTTC
few,13,TRBJ1-2,TRBV10-3,TRBD1,CAISESQGAGYTF,TGTGCCATCAGTGAGTCCCAGGGGGCAGGCTACACCTTC
many,12,TRBJ2-1,TRBV24-1,NA,CATTNPYNEQFF,TGTGCCACCACAAACCCCTACAATGAGCAGTTCTTC
NA,16,TRBJ1-4,TRBV5-4,NA,CASSQSGRGLNEKLFF,TGTGCCAGCAGCCAATCGGGACGCGGTCTTAATGAAAAACTGTTTTTT
NA,14,TRBJ1-2,TRBV25-1,NA,CASSEYFDNYGYTF,TGTGCCAGCAGTGAATATTTCGATAACTATGGCTACACCTTC
many,15,TRBJ1-5,TRBV20-1,TRBD1,CSARDATGGNQPQHF,TGCAGTGCTAGAGATGCGACAGGGGGAAATCAGCCCCAGCATTTT
few,15,TRBJ2-4,TRBV4-3,NA,CASSQSDRIKNIQYF,TGCGCCAGCAGCCAATCGGACAGAATAAAAAACATTCAGTACTTC
few,15,TRBJ1-3,TRBV7-2,NA,CASSLAGGTGNTIYF,TGTGCCAGCAGCTTAGCAGGGGGGACGGGAAACACCATATATTTT
NA,16,TRBJ1-4,TRBV5-1,NA,CASSLAGVATNEKLFF,TGCGCCAGCAGCTTGGCAGGGGTTGCAACTAATGAAAAACTGTTTTTT
few,15,TRBJ1-5,TRBV7-2,NA,CASSLVPLINQPQHF,TGTGCCAGCAGCTTAGTACCGCTGATAAATCAGCCCCAGCATTTT
many,15,TRBJ2-7,TRBV5-1,NA,CASSSGPARSYEQYF,TGCGCCAGCAGCTCGGGCCCCGCGCGCTCCTACGAGCAGTACTTC
few,15,TRBJ2-5,TRBV20-1,NA,CSARRGEQSGETQYF,TGCAGTGCTAGGAGGGGGGAACAGTCTGGGGAGACCCAGTACTTC
many,13,TRBJ1-2,TRBV20-1,TRBD1,CSAKTGQNYGYTF,TGCAGTGCTAAGACGGGACAGAACTATGGCTACACCTTC
many,13,TRBJ1-4,TRBV20-1,TRBD1,CSAEDRGNEKLFF,TGCAGTGCTGAGGACAGGGGTAATGAAAAACTGTTTTTT
many,12,TRBJ2-2,TRBV12-3/TRBV12-4,NA,CASNVGAGELFF,TGTGCCAGCAATGTGGGGGCCGGGGAGCTGTTTTTT
many,13,TRBJ1-5,TRBV27,NA,CASSAAHNQPQHF,TGTGCCAGCAGTGCGGCTCACAATCAGCCCCAGCATTTT